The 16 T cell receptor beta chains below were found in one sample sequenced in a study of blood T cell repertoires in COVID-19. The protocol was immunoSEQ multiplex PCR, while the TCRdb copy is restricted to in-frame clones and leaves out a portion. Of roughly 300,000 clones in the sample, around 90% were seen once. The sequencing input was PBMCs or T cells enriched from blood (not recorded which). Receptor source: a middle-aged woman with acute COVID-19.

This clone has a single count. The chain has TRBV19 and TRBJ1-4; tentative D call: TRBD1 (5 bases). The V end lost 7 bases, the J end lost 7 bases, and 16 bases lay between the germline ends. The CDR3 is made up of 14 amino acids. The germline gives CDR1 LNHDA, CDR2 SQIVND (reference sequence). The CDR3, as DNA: TGTGCCAGTACCATCTTTGGGGCGAGTGAAAAACTGTTTTTT. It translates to CASTIFGASEKLFF.

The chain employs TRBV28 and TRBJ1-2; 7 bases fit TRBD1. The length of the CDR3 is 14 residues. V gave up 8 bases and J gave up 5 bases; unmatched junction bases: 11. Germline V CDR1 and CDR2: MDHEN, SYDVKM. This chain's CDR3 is CASFTRGQKYGYTF. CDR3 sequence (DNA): TGTGCCAGCTTCACAAGGGGGCAGAAATATGGCTACACCTTC.

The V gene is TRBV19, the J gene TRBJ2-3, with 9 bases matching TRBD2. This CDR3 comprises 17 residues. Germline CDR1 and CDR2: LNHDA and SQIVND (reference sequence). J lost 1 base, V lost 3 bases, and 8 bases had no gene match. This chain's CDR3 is CASSIGRGGQGTDTQYF. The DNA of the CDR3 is TGTGCCAGTAGTATTGGGCGGGGGGGCCAAGGCACAGATACGCAGTATTTT.

This CDR3 is CASRSEDGNTEAFF. The DNA for the CDR3 is TGTGCCAGTAGATCGGAGGACGGGAACACTGAAGCTTTCTTT. This chain connects TRBV19 to TRBJ1-1; D is unresolved. The CDR3 runs 14 residues. In germline, CDR1 is LNHDA, CDR2 SQIVND (reference sequence). The V and J ends lost 6 bases and 1 base respectively, with 12 bases between them.

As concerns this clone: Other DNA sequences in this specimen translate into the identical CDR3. CDR3 protein: CASSVVAGSTDTQYF. CDR3 nucleotide sequence: TGTGCCAGCAGCGTAGTAGCGGGGAGCACAGATACGCAGTATTTT. V and J are TRBV9 and TRBJ2-3; TRBD2 agrees at 8 bases. Germline V gene data show CDR1 as SGDLS and CDR2 as YYNGEE. With 0 bases clipped from V and 0 bases from J, the junction kept 0 bases outside the gene matches. The CDR3 runs 15 residues.

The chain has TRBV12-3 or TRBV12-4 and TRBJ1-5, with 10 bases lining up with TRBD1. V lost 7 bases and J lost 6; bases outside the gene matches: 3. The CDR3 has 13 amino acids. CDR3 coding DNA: TGTGCCAGCACGGGACAGGGGTTTCAGCCCCAGCATTTT. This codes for CASTGQGFQPQHF.

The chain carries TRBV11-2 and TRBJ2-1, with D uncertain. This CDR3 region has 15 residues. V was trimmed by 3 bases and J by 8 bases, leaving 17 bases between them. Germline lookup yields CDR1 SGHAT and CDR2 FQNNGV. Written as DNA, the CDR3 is TGTGCCAGCAGCTTCACCCTGCAATCAGAACATGAGCAGTTCTTC. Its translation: CASSFTLQSEHEQFF. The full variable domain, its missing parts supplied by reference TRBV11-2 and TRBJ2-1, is EAGVAQSPRYKIIEKRQSVAFWCNPISGHATLYWYQQILGQGPKLLIQFQNNGVVDDSQLPKDRFSAERLKGVDSTLKIQPAKLEDSAVYLCASSFTLQSEHEQFFGPGTRLTVL.

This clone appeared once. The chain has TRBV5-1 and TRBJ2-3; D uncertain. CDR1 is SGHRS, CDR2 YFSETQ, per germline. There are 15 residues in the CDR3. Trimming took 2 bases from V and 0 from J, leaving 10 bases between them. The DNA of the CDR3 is TGCGCCAGCAGCTTATACATGACTAGCACAGATACGCAGTATTTT. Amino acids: CASSLYMTSTDTQYF.

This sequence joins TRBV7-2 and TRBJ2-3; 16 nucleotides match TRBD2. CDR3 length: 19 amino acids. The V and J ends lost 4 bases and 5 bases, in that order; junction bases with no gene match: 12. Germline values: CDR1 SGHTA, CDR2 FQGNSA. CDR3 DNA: TGTGCCAGCAGCTCCACCGGGACTAGCGGGGGGGGAGCCGTAGATACGCAGTATTTT. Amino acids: CASSSTGTSGGGAVDTQYF.

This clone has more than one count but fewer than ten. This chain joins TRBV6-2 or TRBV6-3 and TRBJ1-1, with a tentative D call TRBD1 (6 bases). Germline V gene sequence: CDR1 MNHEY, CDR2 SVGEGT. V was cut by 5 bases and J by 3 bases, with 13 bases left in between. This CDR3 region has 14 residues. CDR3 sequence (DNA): TGTGCCAGCAGTATATCAGGGGCGGACACTGAAGCTTTCTTT. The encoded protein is CASSISGADTEAFF.

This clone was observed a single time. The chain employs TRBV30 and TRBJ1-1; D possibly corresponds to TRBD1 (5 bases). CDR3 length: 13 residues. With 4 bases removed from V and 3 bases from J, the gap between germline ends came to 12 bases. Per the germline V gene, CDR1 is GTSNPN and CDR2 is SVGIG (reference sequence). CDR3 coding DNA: TGTGCCTGGACCCCCAGGGCGGACACTGAAGCTTTCTTT. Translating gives CAWTPRADTEAFF.

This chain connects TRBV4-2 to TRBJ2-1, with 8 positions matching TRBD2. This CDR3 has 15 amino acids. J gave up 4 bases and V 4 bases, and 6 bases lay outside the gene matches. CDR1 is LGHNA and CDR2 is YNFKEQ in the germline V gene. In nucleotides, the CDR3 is TGTGCCAGCAGCCCGGGAGGGGCAGATTACAATGAGCAGTTCTTC. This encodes CASSPGGADYNEQFF.

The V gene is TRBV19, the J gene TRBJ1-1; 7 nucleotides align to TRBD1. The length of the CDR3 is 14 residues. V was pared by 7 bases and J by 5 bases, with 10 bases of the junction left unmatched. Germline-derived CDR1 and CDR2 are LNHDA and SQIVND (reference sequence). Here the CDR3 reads CASNPDREGTEAFF. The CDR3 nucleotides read TGTGCCAGTAATCCCGACAGGGAAGGTACTGAAGCTTTCTTT.

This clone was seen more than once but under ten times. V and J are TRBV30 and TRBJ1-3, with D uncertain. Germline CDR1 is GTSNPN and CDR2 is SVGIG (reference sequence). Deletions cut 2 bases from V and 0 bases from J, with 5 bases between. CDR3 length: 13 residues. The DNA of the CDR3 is TGTGCCTGGAGTAGAGCCTCTGGAAACACCATATATTTT. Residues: CAWSRASGNTIYF.

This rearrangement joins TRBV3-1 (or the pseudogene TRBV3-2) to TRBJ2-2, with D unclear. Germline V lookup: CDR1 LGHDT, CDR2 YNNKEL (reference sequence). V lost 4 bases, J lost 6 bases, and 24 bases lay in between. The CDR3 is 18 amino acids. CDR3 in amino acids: CASSRPPRLRGLPGELFF. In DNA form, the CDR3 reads TGTGCCAGCAGCCGCCCCCCTCGGCTACGAGGCCTACCCGGGGAGCTGTTTTTT.

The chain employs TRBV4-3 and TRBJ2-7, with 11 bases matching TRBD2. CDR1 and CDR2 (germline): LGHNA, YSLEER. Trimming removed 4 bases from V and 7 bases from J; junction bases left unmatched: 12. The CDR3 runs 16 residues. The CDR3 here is CASSPIAGGPSIEQYF. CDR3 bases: TGCGCCAGCAGCCCTATAGCGGGAGGGCCCAGTATAGAGCAGTACTTC.